The subject of this entry is one T cell receptor (beta chain). The entry originates in a study of blood T cell repertoires in COVID-19. The CDR3 contains 16 residues. Germline V gives CDR1 MNHEY, CDR2 SVGEGT. The V end lost 2 bases, the J end lost 1 base, and 14 bases lay between the germline ends. Assay: immunoSEQ multiplex PCR; the TCRdb copy retains only in-frame clones and omits some. The sample has nearly 60,000 clones, 85% to 90% seen once. The sample taken for sequencing was peripheral blood. V and J are TRBV6-2 or TRBV6-3 and TRBJ2-5, with D possibly TRBD2 on 5 matching bases. This sequence originates from a man in his forties or fifties with active COVID-19. The CDR3 bases are TGTGCCAGCAGTTACATCATCGGGGAGCTCCAAGAGACCCAGTACTTC. Translation: CASSYIIGELQETQYF.